This T cell receptor beta chain derives from a study of blood T cells in healthy people across ages (dated by TCRdb to 2014 to 2015). Background for the entire study: In model experiments, template switching captured about one uniquely barcoded TCR beta cDNA molecule for every two T cells. Using deep sequencing normalized with unique cDNA molecular identifiers, the study measured how TCR beta repertoire diversity changes with age. The donors were split into four age groups: young (average 16 years), middle-aged (about 40), aged (approximately 60) and long-lived (roughly 77). Two additional independent replicas of 1 million unique cDNA reads from the same blood draw were analyzed for two donors (one aged 18 to 29 and one aged 80 or older). The study at large found these results: Since profiling was done on bulk unsorted PBMCs, naive and antigen-experienced compartments could not be conclusively compared. Compared with the aged group, more naive CD4+ T cells, fewer expanded clones and increased TCR diversity were shown by the long-lived group, suggesting age selection. Observed TCR beta diversity per million T cells fell roughly linearly with age, and a significant reduction was already apparent by age roughly 40. A strong correlation was found between observed TCR beta diversity and the percentage of naive T cells measured by flow cytometry. The CMV infection status of donors was not known, potentially confounding age-related changes in expanded clonotypes. Total diversity estimates from one million sequenced T cells were considered lower bounds and underestimates.

Donors were 39 systemically healthy Caucasian individuals from Russia aged 6 to 90 years. Each donor gave 8 to 10 milliliters of peripheral blood, drawn into EDTA-treated Vacutainer tubes. Ficoll-Paque density-gradient centrifugation was used to isolate PBMCs, with at least 6.5 million per sample. Trizol reagent was used to extract total RNA from PBMCs, with at least 6 micrograms per sample. For every donor, an aliquot of PBMCs went through flow cytometry to measure the percentages of naive CD45RAhigh/CD27high T cells. This clonotype was seen more than once but under ten times. Its cognate antigen has yet to be identified. No much larger clone is present one base from it, and per-base qualities are unavailable. Libraries were built with 5' RACE. Instrument used: Illumina HiSeq 2500. The second PCR ran for roughly 7 to 11 cycles and used a J-beta primer mix along with a sample-barcoded 5' primer. Each TCR beta cDNA molecule received a unique molecular identifier from a template-switch 5' adaptor carrying 12 random nucleotides. Each sample yielded at least 2.5 million CDR3-containing paired-end reads. The Mint cDNA synthesis kit, primed by a TRBC-specific oligonucleotide, was used to synthesize first-strand cDNA from all RNA. All cDNA was treated with uracil-DNA glycosylase and then went through a first 18-cycle PCR with the universal primers M1SS and BC2_uni_R. The authors processed their data as follows. For normalization, 1 million high-quality reads, each with a distinct molecular identifier, were randomly selected from each sample. Reads with shared molecular identifiers were discarded instead of being binned into consensus sequences. MiTCR, set to a Q25 quality threshold and the strictest error-elimination algorithm, was used for CDR3 identification, clonotype clustering and error correction. Lower-bound total TCR beta diversity was estimated with a nonparametric unseen species model using Euler transformation. TCRdb reworked the public reads: Q25 trimming with fastp, MiXCR clone assembly, productive beta chains retained. Each entry is one CDR3 protein sequence, shown with its most common DNA and genes. These V and J calls are TCRdb output, not the study's own analysis. Recorded for this sample are 800,000 to 950,000 distinct CDR3 sequences; almost 30% of them occurred a single time. 9.5% to 13% of the sample rests with the top ten.

The germline V gene (reference sequence) gives CDR1 as DFQATT and CDR2 as SNEGSKA. Germline trimming: 6 bases from V, 2 bases from J; junction bases outside gene matches: 12. From the cysteine up to the phenylalanine, the CDR3 has a length of 16 residues. Kept here is only the CDR3 DNA, which spans 48 bases and is read in frame from base 1. This sample also belongs to another study, concerning T cells of mothers and their children. The second investigation adds: Nine systemically healthy Caucasian individuals, comprising three mothers and their six children, were included as donors. cDNA synthesis used all of the extracted RNA, with roughly 1.5 ug of RNA in each 15 ul reaction. In the second PCR, the M1S primer added sample barcodes and 2-4 random nucleotides. Over 8.5 million TCR beta CDR3 reads came from each mother, compared with about 3.2 million reads from each child. Thymic selection shapes the output of TCR recombination in a similar way in related and unrelated pairs, and inherited differences have a minor effect. Related mother-child pairs always showed normalized repertoire overlap that was slightly higher than in unrelated mother-child pairs, though the difference was never significant. No persistent microchimeric T cell clones were found, with a detection sensitivity of approximately 94 clones per million clonotypes. In the study, deep NGS was used to compare the TCR beta repertoires of mothers and children, and features distinguishing related mother-child pairs from unrelated individuals were sought. On average, the children were approximately 11 +/- 4 years old, while the mothers were approximately 41 +/- 4 years old. After adapter ligation with NEBNext reagents, the libraries were sequenced on Illumina HiSeq 2000 with 100+100 nt paired-end reads. To avoid cross-contamination, the mother libraries and the child libraries were prepared a month apart and sequenced in separate runs. Each donor had between about 450,000 and 2,100,000 distinct TCR beta clonotypes identified. Naive TCR beta clonotypes were estimated from low-frequency clonotypes matched to each donor's FACS-determined naive share, without sorting.

This sequence was found in a woman in her 40s in good health. The sequence joins TRBV20-1 to TRBJ2-3; TRBD2 aligns with 9 central bases. The sample taken for sequencing was blood. DNA sequence: TGCAGTGCGGAACTAGCGGGCGGGGTGGCCACAGATACGCAGTATTTT. This sequence encodes CSAELAGGVATDTQYF.